These T cell receptor beta chains were read from a single sample in a study of beta chain features in type 1 diabetes. Method: immunoSEQ multiplex PCR; TCRdb's copy keeps in-frame clones and lacks some. The table includes roughly 340,000 clones, about 14% detected once. The sequenced material came from naive CD4+ T cells from blood. The receptors were sampled from a woman aged 18-29 years with type 1 diabetes. Both conserved end residues are part of each CDR3. A D gene is named only where the DNA matches it firmly. Size tells how often a clone was seen (once, few, many) or the class of an expanded clone, and some rows leave it out.

d_gene,j_gene,abundance,v_gene,CDR3aa,CDR3nt
-,TRBJ1-2,-,TRBV7-2,CASSLARGARGYTF,TGTGCCAGCAGCTTAGCCAGGGGAGCTCGCGGCTACACCTTC
-,TRBJ1-3,few,TRBV7-2,CASSLVALDTIYF,TGTGCCAGCAGCTTAGTTGCCCTAGACACCATATATTTT
-,TRBJ1-1,few,TRBV5-4,CASSQQGFGTEAFF,TGTGCCAGCAGCCAACAGGGCTTTGGCACTGAAGCTTTCTTT
-,TRBJ2-5,-,TRBV6-4,CASSDSAAGEGETQYF,TGTGCCAGCAGTGACTCTGCGGCAGGGGAGGGAGAGACCCAGTACTTC
TRBD2,TRBJ2-1,-,TRBV9,CASSAKTGGTSGRAQFF,TGTGCCAGCAGCGCGAAAACGGGTGGGACTAGCGGGAGGGCCCAGTTCTTC
-,TRBJ2-2,few,TRBV4-1,CASSQDHGGWSTGELFF,TGCGCCAGCAGCCAAGATCATGGCGGGTGGTCCACCGGGGAGCTGTTTTTT
-,TRBJ2-7,few,TRBV7-6,CASSLNRVNEQYF,TGTGCCAGCAGCTTAAACAGGGTAAACGAGCAGTACTTC
TRBD1,TRBJ2-5,-,TRBV28,CASSLGVRDRTFGETQYF,TGTGCCAGCAGTTTGGGGGTCCGGGACAGGACGTTTGGGGAGACCCAGTACTTC
TRBD1,TRBJ1-5,-,TRBV18,CASSPDRHQPQHF,TGTGCCAGCTCACCGGACAGGCACCAGCCCCAGCATTTT
-,TRBJ2-1,few,TRBV7-9,CASSHGIPIGGANNEQFF,TGTGCCAGCAGCCACGGCATCCCCATTGGGGGGGCCAACAATGAGCAGTTCTTC
TRBD2,TRBJ2-1,few,TRBV7-9,CASSTLGLAVYNEQFF,TGTGCCAGCAGCACCCTGGGGCTAGCGGTCTACAATGAGCAGTTCTTC
-,TRBJ1-1,few,TRBV11-2,CASSLEVKGAEAFF,TGTGCCAGCAGCTTAGAAGTAAAGGGGGCTGAAGCTTTCTTT
-,TRBJ1-1,few,TRBV2,CASSELGHRNTEAFF,TGTGCCAGCAGTGAACTGGGGCACCGGAACACTGAAGCTTTCTTT
TRBD2,TRBJ2-5,once,TRBV6-5,CASSETSRPFPQYF,TGTGCCAGCAGCGAGACTAGCCGTCCCTTTCCCCAGTACTTC
TRBD2,TRBJ2-1,few,TRBV19,CASSVTSGSSYNEQFF,TGTGCCAGTAGTGTTACTAGCGGGAGCTCCTACAATGAGCAGTTCTTC
TRBD1,TRBJ1-2,few,TRBV6-5,CASSYGQGWNYGYTF,TGTGCCAGCAGTTACGGACAGGGGTGGAACTATGGCTACACCTTC
TRBD2,TRBJ2-1,few,TRBV4-1,CASSQDRGLAGEGSNEQFF,TGCGCCAGCAGCCAAGATCGTGGACTAGCGGGAGAGGGGAGCAATGAGCAGTTCTTC
TRBD2,TRBJ2-2,-,TRBV9,CASSVGSGATGELFF,TGTGCCAGCAGCGTAGGGAGCGGGGCCACCGGGGAGCTGTTTTTT